The clone carrying this T cell receptor (beta chain) was counted once. One entry per CDR3 protein results from TCRdb running MiXCR on the 5' RACE reads. The sample consists of about 600,000 distinct CDR3 sequences, less than 25% of them appearing once. The sample originates from a study of T-cell memory formation after mild COVID-19. Sequencing was carried out using PBMCs or a T cell subset sorted from them (not recorded which). This TCR derives from an adult woman who had mild COVID-19 (a few samples of this study predate the infection). Cell type and time point are not known.

CDR3 bases: TGCAGTGCTAGAGGGTTTTTGGGGGGCTATGGCTACACCTTC. Its protein is CSARGFLGGYGYTF. The chain recombines TRBV20-1 with TRBJ1-2, with D possibly being TRBD1 (5 bases). In germline, CDR1 is DFQATT, CDR2 SNEGSKA (reference sequence). The CDR3 totals 14 residues. The germline V and J ends were trimmed by 1 base and 4 bases, with 13 bases remaining between them.